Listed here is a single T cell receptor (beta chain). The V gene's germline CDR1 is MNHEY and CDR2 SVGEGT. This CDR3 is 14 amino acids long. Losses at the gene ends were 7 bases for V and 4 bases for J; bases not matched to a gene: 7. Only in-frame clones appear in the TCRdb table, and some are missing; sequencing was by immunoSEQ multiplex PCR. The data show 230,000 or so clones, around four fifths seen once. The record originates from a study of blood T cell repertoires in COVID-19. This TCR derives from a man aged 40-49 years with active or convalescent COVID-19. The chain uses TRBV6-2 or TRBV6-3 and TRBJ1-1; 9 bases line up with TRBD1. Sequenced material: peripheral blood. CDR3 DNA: TGTGCCAGCAACCCGATACAGGGGGCCACTGAAGCTTTCTTT. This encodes CASNPIQGATEAFF.